The next 14 T cell receptor beta chains were all read from a single sample in a study of blood T cell repertoires in COVID-19. This table comes from immunoSEQ multiplex PCR, and its TCRdb copy is limited to in-frame clones, with some not included. Altogether fewer than 250,000 clones are present, about 92% being singletons, with the ten largest covering 0.95% to 1.5%. The sample was peripheral blood. Receptors were obtained from a man aged 25-40 years with acute or convalescent COVID-19.

The chain recombines TRBV15 with TRBJ1-1, with a tentative D call TRBD1 (6 bases). CDR1 is LNHNV, CDR2 YYDKDF, per germline (reference sequence). The CDR3 has 16 residues. V gave up 0 bases and J gave up 3 bases, with 14 bases separating them. CDR3 coding DNA: TGTGCCACCAGCAGAGATCGGACAGTCTCATACACTGAAGCTTTCTTT. Translation: CATSRDRTVSYTEAFF. The full variable domain, rest sourced from reference TRBV15 and TRBJ1-1, is DAMVIQNPRYQVTQFGKPVTLSCSQTLNHNVMYWYQQKSSQAPKLLFHYYDKDFNNEADTPDNFQSRRPNTSFCFLDIRSPGLGDTAMYLCATSRDRTVSYTEAFFGQGTRLTVV.

This chain connects TRBV19 to TRBJ2-7; the D gene is possibly TRBD2 (5 bases). V was clipped by 1 base and J by 2 bases, with 12 bases between them. Germline CDR1 and CDR2: LNHDA and SQIVND (reference sequence). This CDR3 contains 15 residues. The CDR3 sequence is CASSIGAQRTYEQYF. The CDR3 DNA sequence: TGTGCCAGTAGTATAGGTGCCCAGCGGACCTACGAGCAGTACTTC.

The chain uses TRBV29-1 and TRBJ2-7, with unresolved D. V was cut by 7 bases and J by 3 bases, with 10 bases left in between. The germline V gene has CDR1 SQVTM and CDR2 ANQGSEA. CDR3 length: 11 amino acids. The CDR3 sequence is CSGRGDYEQYF. CDR3 nucleotide sequence: TGCAGCGGTAGAGGTGACTACGAGCAGTACTTC.

J is TRBJ1-6 and V is TRBV30; unclear D gene. The germline gives CDR1 GTSNPN, CDR2 SVGIG (reference sequence). The V gene lost 8 bases and the J gene lost 8 bases, with 16 bases spanning the gap. The CDR3 is 13 residues long. CDR3 coding DNA: TGTGCCGCCCAGCGGAATGAATATTCACCCCTCCACTTT. Translating gives CAAQRNEYSPLHF.

The chain carries TRBV5-5 and TRBJ2-1, with 9 bases identical to TRBD2. Germline V lookup: CDR1 SGHKS, CDR2 YYEKEE (reference sequence). The CDR3 sequence is 15 residues long. The ends lost 4 bases at V and 6 bases at J; junction bases unmatched: 8. The CDR3 DNA is TGTGCCAGCAGCCTAGAGCGGGGGGACCCCAATGAGCAGTTCTTC. It yields the protein CASSLERGDPNEQFF.

CDR3 protein: CASKDNSNQPQHF. CDR3 DNA: TGTGCCAGCAAAGACAACAGCAATCAGCCCCAGCATTTT. This rearrangement joins TRBV28 to TRBJ1-5; no clear D gene. The length of the CDR3 is 13 residues. V was shortened by 7 bases and J by 1 base, with 8 bases between the two germline ends. The V gene's germline CDR1 is MDHEN and CDR2 SYDVKM.

The rearrangement links TRBV29-1 to TRBJ2-6, with D tentatively TRBD1 (7 bases). The V gene lost 4 bases and the J gene lost 4 bases, with 11 bases spanning the gap. This CDR3 is 14 amino acids long. Germline CDR1 is SQVTM and CDR2 is ANQGSEA. The CDR3 region is CSVATGRGANVLTF. Here the CDR3 DNA reads TGCAGCGTTGCGACAGGGAGGGGGGCCAACGTCCTGACTTTC. Full variable domain (missing parts from reference TRBV29-1 and TRBJ2-6): SAVISQKPSRDICQRGTSLTIQCQVDSQVTMMFWYRQQPGQSLTLIATANQGSEATYESGFVIDKFPISRPNLTFSTLTVSNMSPEDSSIYLCSVATGRGANVLTFGAGSRLTVL.

In the case of this clone: A read error may produce the germline difference seen at one junction end. The gene calls are TRBV6-2 or TRBV6-3 and TRBJ1-2, with D perhaps matching TRBD1 (6 bases). The CDR3 has 11 amino acids. From germline, CDR1 is MNHEY and CDR2 SVGEGT. The CDR3 DNA reads as TGTGCCAGCAGCTCCTATGGGACACTCTTCTTC. It translates to CASSSYGTLFF.

This chain uses TRBV19 with TRBJ1-3, with 10 bases aligning to TRBD1. CDR3 size: 21 residues. V trimming: 4 bases; J trimming: 4 bases; junction bases outside the gene matches: 22. CDR1 and CDR2 from the germline V gene are LNHDA and SQIVND (reference sequence). CDR3 in DNA: TGTGCCAGTAGTACCCGCCGCATGGGACAGGGGACTCCACGATCAGGAAACACCATATATTTT. Amino acid sequence: CASSTRRMGQGTPRSGNTIYF.

The chain combines TRBV27 with TRBJ2-3; TRBD2 matches at 9 bases. CDR3 length: 17 amino acids. Unmatched junction bases numbered 10, after V lost 2 bases and J lost 4 bases. The germline CDR1 and CDR2 sequences are MNHEY and SMNVEV (reference sequence). CDR3 region: CASSLVSLAGWADTQYF. For the CDR3, the DNA is TGTGCCAGCAGTTTAGTCAGCCTAGCGGGGTGGGCAGATACGCAGTATTTT.

The chain has TRBV3-1 (or the pseudogene TRBV3-2) and TRBJ1-6; D gene uncertain. V was clipped by 3 bases and J by 12 bases, with 12 bases between them. Per germline, CDR1 LGHDT and CDR2 YNNKEL (reference sequence). The CDR3 runs 13 residues. The CDR3 coding sequence is TGTGCCAGCAGCCAGCGCGACAACTTACCCCTCCACTTT. This gives the protein CASSQRDNLPLHF.

This sequence joins TRBV6-5 and TRBJ1-2; no clear D. CDR3 length equals 13 residues. CDR1 is MNHEY and CDR2 is SVGAGI in the germline V gene. The V end was cut by 6 bases, the J end by 5 bases, with 13 bases between. This chain's CDR3 is CASSPEVDYGYTF. CDR3 bases: TGTGCCAGCAGCCCCGAGGTGGATTATGGCTACACCTTC.

This clone has just one count. The V call is TRBV5-1, the J call TRBJ2-3, with a tentative D call TRBD1 (6 bases). Per germline, CDR1 SGHRS and CDR2 YFSETQ. V was trimmed by 2 bases and J by 2 bases, leaving 12 bases between them. The CDR3 runs to 15 residues. For the CDR3, the DNA is TGCGCCAGCAGCTTCCTACAGGGCCCCACAGATACGCAGTATTTT. This encodes CASSFLQGPTDTQYF.

In this sample, this clone turned up a few times. This chain uses TRBV14 with TRBJ1-2, with D tentatively TRBD1 (6 bases). The V gene lost 8 bases and the J gene lost 0 bases, with 10 bases spanning the gap. Germline V gives CDR1 SGHDN, CDR2 FVKESK. This CDR3 contains 13 residues. The CDR3 spells CASDGQPNYGYTF. CDR3 DNA sequence: TGTGCCAGCGATGGACAGCCTAACTATGGCTACACCTTC.